This T cell receptor beta chain originates from a study of T cells expressing NK-cell markers. Whole-study context: Just one sequenced donor of eight was HCMV-seronegative, while seven were seropositive. Study-wide findings and caveats: The CD3+CD56-NKG2C+ fraction was also led by these clonotypes in a handful of donors. Of the CD8+ T cells in about 6 donors, 1.0-7.0% belonged to dominant NKG2C+ clonotypes.

Remarks on this clonotype: Antigen unknown.

The CDR3 loop spans 16 amino acids. CDR1 is LGHNA and CDR2 is YSLEER in the germline V gene. For each CDR3 protein, TCRdb gives one entry from its re-call of the 5' RACE reads, without DNA. Its table lists some 410,000 distinct CDR3 sequences. The chain uses TRBV4-3 and TRBJ2-2. This TCR was sampled from a woman between 18 and 69 years old in good health. The sequencing input was blood T cells: a sorted CD56 or NKG2C T cell subset, CD4+ or CD8+ T cells, or bulk PBMC T cells (not recorded which). The CDR3 loop reads CASSQDFGVNTGELFF.